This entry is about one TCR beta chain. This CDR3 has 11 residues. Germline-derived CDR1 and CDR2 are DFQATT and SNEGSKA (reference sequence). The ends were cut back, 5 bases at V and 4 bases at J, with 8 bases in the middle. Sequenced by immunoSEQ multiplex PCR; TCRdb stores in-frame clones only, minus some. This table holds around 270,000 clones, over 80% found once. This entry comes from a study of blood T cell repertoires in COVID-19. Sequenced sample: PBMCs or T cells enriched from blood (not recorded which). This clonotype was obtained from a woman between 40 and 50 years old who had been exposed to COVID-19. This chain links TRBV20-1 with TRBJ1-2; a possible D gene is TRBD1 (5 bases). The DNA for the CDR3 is TGCAGTGCTGGGGCCCTCTATGGCTACACCTTC. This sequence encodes CSAGALYGYTF.